A selection of T cell receptor beta chains follows, all from one sample in a study of blood T cell repertoires in COVID-19. Sequencing used immunoSEQ multiplex PCR; TCRdb keeps in-frame clones, though not all of them. Counted here are over 300,000 clones, 83% occurring once; the ten biggest clones make up about 1.2%. Sequencing used peripheral blood. The receptors were sampled from a woman aged 45-65 years with acute or convalescent COVID-19. Each CDR3 is given with its conserved first and last residue. Fields, in order: clone size, V gene, D gene, J gene, CDR3 protein, CDR3 DNA. A D gene is named only where the DNA matches it firmly. Size tells how often a clone was seen (once, few, many) or the class of an expanded clone, and some rows leave it out.

clone_size: NA
v_call: TRBV15
d_call: NA
j_call: TRBJ1-5
cdr3_aa: CATSRGGHQPQHF
cdr3_nt: TGTGCCACCAGCAGAGGAGGGCACCAGCCCCAGCATTTT

clone_size: NA
v_call: TRBV7-2
d_call: TRBD2
j_call: TRBJ2-7
cdr3_aa: CASSFSGRAYEQYF
cdr3_nt: TGTGCCAGCAGCTTTAGCGGGAGGGCGTACGAGCAGTACTTC

clone_size: NA
v_call: TRBV4-3
d_call: NA
j_call: TRBJ2-7
cdr3_aa: CASSQDRGYEQYF
cdr3_nt: TGCGCCAGCAGCCAAGATAGGGGATACGAGCAGTACTTC

clone_size: NA
v_call: TRBV4-1
d_call: TRBD1
j_call: TRBJ1-2
cdr3_aa: CASSRDQGQHYGYTF
cdr3_nt: TGCGCCAGCAGCCGAGACCAGGGACAGCACTATGGCTACACCTTC

clone_size: NA
v_call: TRBV4-1
d_call: TRBD2
j_call: TRBJ2-1
cdr3_aa: CASSLTSGVSYNEQFF
cdr3_nt: TGCGCCAGCAGCCTCACTAGCGGGGTCTCCTACAATGAGCAGTTCTTC

clone_size: NA
v_call: TRBV11-2
d_call: NA
j_call: TRBJ1-3
cdr3_aa: CASSLAPGLSRGNTIYF
cdr3_nt: TGTGCCAGCAGCTTAGCCCCGGGTTTGTCTAGGGGAAACACCATATATTTT

clone_size: NA
v_call: TRBV30
d_call: TRBD1
j_call: TRBJ1-4
cdr3_aa: CAWSVQGGEKLFF
cdr3_nt: TGTGCCTGGAGTGTACAGGGGGGTGAAAAACTGTTTTTT

clone_size: once
v_call: TRBV5-1
d_call: NA
j_call: TRBJ1-1
cdr3_aa: CASSLMRQDMNTEAFF
cdr3_nt: TGCGCCAGCAGCTTAATGCGACAGGACATGAACACTGAAGCTTTCTTT

clone_size: NA
v_call: TRBV2
d_call: NA
j_call: TRBJ1-4
cdr3_aa: CASSERPGATEKLFF
cdr3_nt: TGTGCCAGCAGTGAACGGCCAGGTGCAACTGAAAAACTGTTTTTT

clone_size: NA
v_call: TRBV27
d_call: NA
j_call: TRBJ2-4
cdr3_aa: CASSLSSRAMNIQYF
cdr3_nt: TGTGCCAGCAGTTTAAGCTCCAGGGCAATGAACATTCAGTACTTC

clone_size: NA
v_call: TRBV19
d_call: NA
j_call: TRBJ1-1
cdr3_aa: CASNPTQGWTEAFF
cdr3_nt: TGTGCCAGTAACCCCACCCAGGGGTGGACTGAAGCTTTCTTT

clone_size: NA
v_call: TRBV18
d_call: NA
j_call: TRBJ1-5
cdr3_aa: CASTTGSNQPQHF
cdr3_nt: TGTGCCAGCACTACAGGTAGCAATCAGCCCCAGCATTTT

clone_size: once
v_call: TRBV24-1
d_call: NA
j_call: TRBJ1-5
cdr3_aa: CATSEEGSGNQPQHF
cdr3_nt: TGTGCCACCTCTGAGGAGGGTAGCGGCAATCAGCCCCAGCATTTT

clone_size: NA
v_call: TRBV6-5
d_call: NA
j_call: TRBJ1-1
cdr3_aa: CASSYEPLNTEAFF
cdr3_nt: TGTGCCAGCAGTTATGAGCCTTTGAACACTGAAGCTTTCTTT

clone_size: NA
v_call: TRBV6-2/TRBV6-3
d_call: NA
j_call: TRBJ1-6
cdr3_aa: CASSLGGNSPLHF
cdr3_nt: TGTGCCAGCAGTTTAGGGGGTAATTCACCCCTCCACTTT

clone_size: NA
v_call: TRBV15
d_call: TRBD1
j_call: TRBJ1-6
cdr3_aa: CATTTGVDSPLHF
cdr3_nt: TGTGCCACCACAACAGGGGTAGATTCACCCCTCCACTTT

clone_size: few
v_call: TRBV20-1
d_call: NA
j_call: TRBJ1-1
cdr3_aa: CSLGPREAFF
cdr3_nt: TGCAGTCTAGGTCCACGTGAAGCTTTCTTT

clone_size: NA
v_call: TRBV10-3
d_call: NA
j_call: TRBJ2-1
cdr3_aa: CAISDPNNEQFF
cdr3_nt: TGTGCCATCAGTGACCCAAACAATGAGCAGTTCTTC

clone_size: NA
v_call: TRBV24-1
d_call: TRBD1
j_call: TRBJ2-3
cdr3_aa: CATSEGGGDTQYF
cdr3_nt: TGTGCCACCAGTGAAGGGGGCGGAGATACGCAGTATTTT

clone_size: NA
v_call: TRBV7-8
d_call: NA
j_call: TRBJ1-2
cdr3_aa: CASSSNPGDYGYTF
cdr3_nt: TGTGCCAGCAGCTCAAACCCAGGGGACTATGGCTACACCTTC

clone_size: NA
v_call: TRBV19
d_call: TRBD1
j_call: TRBJ1-6
cdr3_aa: CASSKAWDSYNSPLHF
cdr3_nt: TGTGCCAGTAGTAAGGCGTGGGACAGCTATAATTCACCCCTCCACTTT

clone_size: NA
v_call: TRBV7-2
d_call: TRBD2
j_call: TRBJ2-2
cdr3_aa: CASSLGGGLTGELFF
cdr3_nt: TGTGCCAGCAGCCTCGGGGGGGGCCTAACCGGGGAGCTGTTTTTT

clone_size: NA
v_call: TRBV4-1
d_call: TRBD2
j_call: TRBJ2-1
cdr3_aa: CASSQEEGGPADEQFF
cdr3_nt: TGCGCCAGCAGCCAAGAGGAGGGAGGGCCGGCGGATGAGCAGTTCTTC

clone_size: NA
v_call: TRBV9
d_call: TRBD1
j_call: TRBJ2-1
cdr3_aa: CASSVGGGDSEQFF
cdr3_nt: TGTGCCAGCAGCGTTGGAGGTGGGGACAGTGAGCAGTTCTTC

clone_size: NA
v_call: TRBV6-5
d_call: NA
j_call: TRBJ1-2
cdr3_aa: CASWLEGSGPGYTF
cdr3_nt: TGTGCCAGCTGGTTGGAGGGCTCAGGCCCTGGCTACACCTTC